The 10 T cell receptor beta chains below were found in one sample sequenced in a study of T cells in localized non-small cell lung cancer. TCRdb's table, derived via immunoSEQ multiplex PCR, lists solely in-frame clones and lacks some. Found here are around 48,000 clones, 70% to 80% of them singletons; the top ten hold roughly 17%. The sequences come from peripheral blood, collected before any cancer treatment. These receptors were obtained from a man between 40 and 70 years old with stage I squamous cell lung carcinoma.

The rearrangement joins TRBV6-1 to TRBJ2-2, with D tentatively TRBD1 (5 bases). V was cut by 6 bases and J by 5 bases, with 10 bases left in between. CDR3 size: 13 residues. CDR1 MNHNS and CDR2 SASEGT come from the germline V gene. The CDR3 reads CASRNPGTGELFF. The CDR3, as DNA: TGTGCCAGCAGGAACCCAGGGACCGGGGAGCTGTTTTTT.

This chain joins TRBV15 and TRBJ1-4; possibly TRBD1 for D (6 bases). The CDR3 runs to 16 residues. Germline V gene data show CDR1 as LNHNV and CDR2 as YYDKDF (reference sequence). V gave up 3 bases and J gave up 7 bases, with 18 bases separating them. CDR3 DNA sequence: TGTGCCACCAGCAGGGGGAATCGGGGGCTGGGTGAAAAACTGTTTTTT. Translation: CATSRGNRGLGEKLFF.

The rearrangement links TRBV15 to TRBJ1-6, with D perhaps TRBD1 (6 bases). Germline-derived CDR1 and CDR2 are LNHNV and YYDKDF (reference sequence). The CDR3 contains 14 residues. V was shortened by 1 base and J by 9 bases, with 10 bases between the two germline ends. CDR3 sequence reads: CATSRGTDFSPLHF. The CDR3 DNA is TGTGCCACCAGCAGAGGGACAGACTTTTCACCCCTCCACTTT.

The rearrangement links TRBV6-5 to TRBJ1-1; 10 bases line up with TRBD1. After removal of 0 bases from V and 8 bases from J, the junction contained 6 bases not matched to a gene. CDR3 length: 15 residues. Looked up from germline, CDR1 is MNHEY and CDR2 is SVGAGI. CDR3 DNA sequence: TGTGCCAGCAGTTACTCCCTGACAGGGGGCCAGGAAGCTTTCTTT. This codes for CASSYSLTGGQEAFF.

V gene TRBV19 combines with J gene TRBJ1-2; tentative D call: TRBD1 (6 bases). The CDR3 is 17 residues long. Trimming removed 8 bases from V and 8 bases from J, with 30 bases in between. Germline V gene data show CDR1 as LNHDA and CDR2 as SQIVND (reference sequence). CDR3 nucleotides: TGTGCCAGTCCGAACTCAATTACGACTTACAGGGTTCGGGGCTACACCTTC. This translates into CASPNSITTYRVRGYTF.

The rearrangement joins TRBV6-1 to TRBJ1-4; D unclear. The V and J ends lost 1 base and 5 bases respectively, with 8 bases between them. CDR3 length: 14 amino acids. Looked up from germline, CDR1 is MNHNS and CDR2 is SASEGT. CDR3 nucleotides: TGTGCCAGCAGTGAAGGCCCGGGGAATGAAAAACTGTTTTTT. Translating gives CASSEGPGNEKLFF.

This clone came up once. The chain employs TRBV11-2 and TRBJ2-2; TRBD2 agrees at 8 bases. With V trimmed by 1 base and J by 4 bases, 5 bases remained unmatched. CDR1 is SGHAT, CDR2 FQNNGV, per germline. This CDR3 has 16 residues. This chain's CDR3 is CASSLAGGQGTGELFF. The CDR3 region has the DNA TGTGCCAGCAGCTTAGCGGGGGGGCAGGGCACCGGGGAGCTGTTTTTT. The variable domain in full, completed from reference TRBV11-2 and TRBJ2-2, reads EAGVAQSPRYKIIEKRQSVAFWCNPISGHATLYWYQQILGQGPKLLIQFQNNGVVDDSQLPKDRFSAERLKGVDSTLKIQPAKLEDSAVYLCASSLAGGQGTGELFFGEGSRLTVL.

This clone was seen once. The rearrangement joins TRBV5-1 to TRBJ2-3, with D possibly matching TRBD1 (6 bases). The CDR3 loop spans 14 amino acids. V was shortened by 4 bases and J by 3 bases, with 12 bases between the two germline ends. Germline V lookup: CDR1 SGHRS, CDR2 YFSETQ. The CDR3 DNA is TGCGCCAGCAGCGGTTACAGGGAAACAGATACGCAGTATTTT. Amino acids: CASSGYRETDTQYF.

This clone was seen a handful of times. The chain uses TRBV28 and TRBJ1-2; TRBD1 matches 11 bases. Germline loops: CDR1 MDHEN, CDR2 SYDVKM. V dropped 4 bases and J dropped 5; count of bases not matched to a gene: 3. This CDR3 has 14 residues. The CDR3 sequence is CASSSGQGAYGYTF. CDR3 in DNA: TGTGCCAGCAGTTCCGGACAGGGGGCTTATGGCTACACCTTC.

The gene calls are TRBV13 and TRBJ2-7; the D gene is possibly TRBD1 (5 bases). The CDR3 is made up of 14 amino acids. CDR1 is PRHDT, CDR2 FYEKMQ, per germline (reference sequence). Trimming cost V 8 bases and J 5 bases, with 19 bases left between them. CDR3 nucleotides: TGTGCCAGCGCTTACAGATCCAGGGCCCACGAGCAGTACTTC. Its translation: CASAYRSRAHEQYF.